Listed here are 20 T cell receptor beta chains from one sample, sequenced in a study of T-cell memory formation after mild COVID-19. MiXCR was run by TCRdb on the 5' RACE reads, yielding one entry per CDR3 protein. Of roughly 400,000 distinct CDR3 sequences listed, about a sixth are singletons. Sequencing was done on a sample of PBMCs or a T cell subset sorted from them (not recorded which). All receptors derive from a young man who had mild COVID-19 (a few samples of this study predate the infection). Cell type and time point are not known.

The V and J genes are TRBV7-8 and TRBJ2-5; the D is unclear. Trimming took off 5 bases at V and 5 bases at J, with 18 bases between the two ends. This CDR3 has 15 residues. CDR1 is SGHVS, CDR2 FQNEAQ, per germline. CDR3 sequence (DNA): TGTGCCAGCAGCCCTATCTTACGAGCGAGGGAGACCCAGTACTTC. As protein: CASSPILRARETQYF.

This clonotype was observed at least ten times. The chain carries TRBV12-3 or TRBV12-4 and TRBJ2-1; TRBD1 aligns across 9 bases. The CDR3 consists of 13 residues. V trimming: 6 bases; J trimming: 6 bases; junction bases outside the gene matches: 3. CDR3 loop: CASRSTGGNEQFF. Here the CDR3 DNA reads TGTGCCAGCAGATCGACAGGGGGCAATGAGCAGTTCTTC.

This clonotype was seen a handful of times. The genes are TRBV2 and TRBJ1-1; a weak D match, TRBD1 (5 bases). The CDR3 length is 12 residues. CDR1 and CDR2 (germline): SNHLY, FYNNEI. The germline V and J ends were trimmed by 10 bases and 3 bases, with 12 bases remaining between them. This CDR3 is CATPGRDTEAFF. In DNA form, the CDR3 reads TGTGCCACACCGGGACGAGACACTGAAGCTTTCTTT.

J is TRBJ2-3 and V is TRBV7-2, with TRBD2 matching over 13 bases. V lost 5 bases and J lost 6; bases outside the gene matches: 2. Germline CDR1 and CDR2: SGHTA and FQGNSA. The CDR3 length is 14 residues. CDR3 sequence: CASSPTSGGDTQYF. The DNA for the CDR3 is TGTGCCAGCAGCCCGACTAGCGGGGGGGATACGCAGTATTTT.

Only a few counts were recorded for this clonotype. CDR3 residues: CASSYDGFQETQYF. CDR3 in DNA: TGTGCCAGCAGTTACGATGGCTTCCAGGAGACCCAGTACTTC. The V and J genes are TRBV6-2 or TRBV6-3 and TRBJ2-5; no clear D gene. V gave up 2 bases and J gave up 5 bases, with 12 bases separating them. CDR3 length equals 14 residues. CDR1 and CDR2 from the germline V gene are MNHEY and SVGEGT.

There are a few counts of this clonotype. This chain links TRBV4-2 with TRBJ2-5; perhaps TRBD2 as D (5 bases). Trimming cost V 4 bases and J 2 bases, with 14 bases left between them. The CDR3 is 15 residues long. Germline assignment: CDR1 LGHNA and CDR2 YNFKEQ. CDR3 DNA sequence: TGTGCCAGCAGCCCCAGCGGTACTAGACAAGAGACCCAGTACTTC. This translates into CASSPSGTRQETQYF.

This clonotype occurred a few times. This sequence joins TRBV10-2 and TRBJ2-7; no reliable D call. Germline CDR1 is WSHSY and CDR2 is SAAADI. The CDR3 extends over 12 amino acids. V was cut by 6 bases and J by 5 bases, with 11 bases left in between. The CDR3 nucleotides read TGCGCCAGCAGCCCCTCCTTGAACGAGCAGTACTTC. Translation: CASSPSLNEQYF.

This clonotype was seen only a few times. This rearrangement joins TRBV2 to TRBJ2-3; 12 bases align to TRBD2. J was trimmed by 4 bases and V by 3 bases; bases with no gene match: 8. This CDR3 region has 17 residues. Germline CDR1 and CDR2: SNHLY and FYNNEI. For the CDR3, the DNA is TGTGCCAGCAGTGATCCTAGCGGGGGGGCTTGGGCAGATACGCAGTATTTT. Translating gives CASSDPSGGAWADTQYF.

In this sample, this clonotype turned up many times. The chain combines TRBV11-2 with TRBJ2-7; possible D gene TRBD2, 7 bases. CDR3 size: 12 residues. V dropped 6 bases and J dropped 6 bases, with 12 bases sitting between them. Germline CDR1 SGHAT, CDR2 FQNNGV. The CDR3 sequence: CASSLGGGEQYF. CDR3 nucleotide sequence: TGTGCCAGCAGTTTGGGAGGGGGCGAGCAGTACTTC.

The table lists this clonotype with a few counts. The chain employs TRBV20-1 and TRBJ2-5, with unresolved D. Germline CDR1 and CDR2: DFQATT and SNEGSKA (reference sequence). CDR3 length equals 11 residues. Trimming cost V 6 bases and J 4 bases, with 9 bases left between them. CDR3 sequence: CSAASGETQYF. CDR3 nucleotides: TGCAGTGCCGCCTCGGGAGAGACCCAGTACTTC.

The table lists this clonotype with many counts. The rearrangement joins TRBV7-3 to TRBJ1-1, with TRBD1 matching 7 bases. Trimming cost V 3 bases and J 3 bases; bases outside gene matches: 4. Per the germline V gene, CDR1 is SGHTA and CDR2 is FQGTGA. The CDR3 runs to 14 residues. CDR3 loop: CASSFSRGDTEAFF. CDR3 nucleotides: TGTGCCAGCAGCTTCAGCAGGGGGGACACTGAAGCTTTCTTT.

The V call is TRBV14, the J call TRBJ1-2; D is ambiguous. Between the trimmed V and J ends, which lost 0 bases and 5 bases, there was a span of 13 bases. In germline, CDR1 is SGHDN, CDR2 FVKESK. The CDR3 runs 15 residues. The CDR3 bases are TGTGCCAGCAGCCAAGACTCCGGCGCCATATATGGCTACACCTTC. It translates to CASSQDSGAIYGYTF.

The chain uses TRBV10-3 and TRBJ2-1; unclear D gene. The CDR3 length is 15 residues. Trimming stripped 2 bases from V and 3 bases from J, with 11 bases between. The V gene's germline CDR1 is ENHRY and CDR2 SYGVKD. CDR3 DNA sequence: TGTGCCATCAGTGAGCCCCGCTCCGGCTACAATGAGCAGTTCTTC. It encodes CAISEPRSGYNEQFF.

This clonotype was found a few times. This chain joins TRBV4-1 and TRBJ1-3, with D tentatively TRBD1 (5 bases). Germline V CDR1 and CDR2: MGHRA, YSYEKL. Trimming cost V 2 bases and J 2 bases, with 10 bases left between them. The CDR3 is 15 residues long. CDR3 in DNA: TGCGCCAGCAGCCAACCGGGACTACCTGGAAACACCATATATTTT. This codes for CASSQPGLPGNTIYF.

The table lists this clonotype with a few counts. V is TRBV18 and J is TRBJ2-5, with D perhaps TRBD1 or TRBD2 (6 bases each). From germline, CDR1 is KGHSH and CDR2 LQKENI. The V gene lost 2 bases and the J gene lost 6 bases, with 13 bases spanning the gap. The length of the CDR3 is 14 residues. Here the CDR3 reads CASSPSGGLKTQYF. The CDR3 DNA is TGTGCCAGCTCACCATCCGGGGGCCTGAAGACCCAGTACTTC.

The V gene is TRBV7-2, the J gene TRBJ2-3, with D hard to call. Per the germline V gene, CDR1 is SGHTA and CDR2 is FQGNSA. The CDR3 is made up of 12 amino acids. The germline V and J ends were trimmed by 6 bases and 6 bases, with 10 bases remaining between them. CDR3 residues: CASRTTGDTQYF. CDR3 coding DNA: TGTGCCAGCAGAACGACTGGGGATACGCAGTATTTT.

This clonotype was counted at least ten times. The V and J genes are TRBV7-9 and TRBJ2-2; 7 nucleotides match TRBD2. Germline CDR1 is SEHNR and CDR2 is FQNEAQ (reference sequence). The CDR3 has 15 amino acids. With V trimmed by 6 bases and J by 0 bases, 4 bases remained unmatched. The CDR3 reads CASRSLAANTGELFF. CDR3 sequence (DNA): TGTGCCAGCAGATCGCTAGCGGCGAACACCGGGGAGCTGTTTTTT.

This clonotype was counted at least ten times. The rearrangement links TRBV5-1 to TRBJ2-3; no definite D call. Germline V gene sequence: CDR1 SGHRS, CDR2 YFSETQ. The CDR3 covers 13 residues. V was trimmed by 0 bases and J by 2 bases, leaving 4 bases between them. The CDR3 nucleotides are TGCGCCAGCAGCTTGGGGGACACAGATACGCAGTATTTT. Residues: CASSLGDTDTQYF.

This clonotype came up once. The gene calls are TRBV6-2 or TRBV6-3 and TRBJ1-5, with D unresolved. The ends were cut back, 9 bases at V and 4 bases at J, with 13 bases in the middle. CDR1 and CDR2 from the germline V gene are MNHEY and SVGEGT. This CDR3 has 13 residues. The CDR3 sequence is CASAPDGNQPQHF. The CDR3 coding sequence is TGTGCCAGTGCTCCGGACGGGAATCAGCCCCAGCATTTT.

The table lists this clonotype with a few counts. V gene TRBV5-1 combines with J gene TRBJ1-2, with 7 bases that match TRBD1. CDR1 and CDR2 from the germline V gene are SGHRS and YFSETQ. The CDR3 has 14 residues. Trimming cost V 5 bases and J 4 bases; bases outside gene matches: 8. CDR3 bases: TGCGCCAGCAGAAAGGGGGCTATGGGCTATGGCTACACCTTC. Its translation is CASRKGAMGYGYTF.